The present T cell receptor beta chain was sequenced within a study of T cell responses to AZD1222 COVID-19 vaccine. Notes on this clone: As yet, its antigen is unknown.

Profiling relied on immunoSEQ multiplex PCR, and the TCRdb table lists in-frame clones only, not all of them. The sample holds approximately 70,000 clones; 85% are singletons and the top ten take just over 20%. Study results and limitations: CD4 TCRs covered the whole spike, strongest at regions 160-218 and 743-854. Seropositivity was recorded at baseline in only 5 or 6 AZD1222 recipients. Donors, mostly white British, included more females; clonal diversity was possibly underestimated.

The CDR3 is 16 amino acids. The V end lost 1 base, the J end lost 0 bases, and 7 bases lay between the germline ends. Germline V gene sequence: CDR1 MNHEY, CDR2 SVGAGI. This TCR came from an adult in good health. Sequenced material: peripheral blood, taken on day 0 of AZD1222 vaccination. V is TRBV6-5 and J is TRBJ2-6; D gene uncertain. The DNA of the CDR3 is TGTGCCAGCAGTTACTTGCTGGTCTCTGGGGCCAACGTCCTGACTTTC. It yields the protein CASSYLLVSGANVLTF.